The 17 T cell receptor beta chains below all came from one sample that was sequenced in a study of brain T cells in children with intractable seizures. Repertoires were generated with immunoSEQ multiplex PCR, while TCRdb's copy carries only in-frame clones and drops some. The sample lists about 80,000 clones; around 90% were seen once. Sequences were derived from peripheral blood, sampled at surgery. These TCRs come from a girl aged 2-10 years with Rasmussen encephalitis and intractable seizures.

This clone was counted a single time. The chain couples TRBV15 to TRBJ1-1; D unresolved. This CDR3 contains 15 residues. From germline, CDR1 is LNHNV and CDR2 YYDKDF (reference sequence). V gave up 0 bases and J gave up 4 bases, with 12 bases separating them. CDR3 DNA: TGTGCCACCAGCAGAGATAGAGCGAGGGCCACTGAAGCTTTCTTT. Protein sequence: CATSRDRARATEAFF. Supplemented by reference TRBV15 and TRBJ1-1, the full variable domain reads DAMVIQNPRYQVTQFGKPVTLSCSQTLNHNVMYWYQQKSSQAPKLLFHYYDKDFNNEADTPDNFQSRRPNTSFCFLDIRSPGLGDTAMYLCATSRDRARATEAFFGQGTRLTVV.

The CDR3 protein is CASSLWKRNEAYGYTF. CDR3 bases: TGTGCCAGCAGTTTATGGAAGCGGAATGAGGCCTATGGCTACACCTTC. J is TRBJ1-2 and V is TRBV28; D is unresolved. Germline V lookup: CDR1 MDHEN, CDR2 SYDVKM. V was cut by 0 bases and J by 4 bases, with 15 bases left in between. The CDR3 runs 16 residues.

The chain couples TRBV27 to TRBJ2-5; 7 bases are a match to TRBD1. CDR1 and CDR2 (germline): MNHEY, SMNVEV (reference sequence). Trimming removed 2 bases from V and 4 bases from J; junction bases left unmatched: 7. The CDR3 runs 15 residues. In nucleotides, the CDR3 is TGTGCCAGCAGTTTACGTGACAGGGTCGGAGAGACCCAGTACTTC. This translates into CASSLRDRVGETQYF.

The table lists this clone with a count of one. Written as DNA, the CDR3 is TGTGCCAGCAGCTTAGAGTGGGCAGGTACGCAGTATTTT. Its protein is CASSLEWAGTQYF. This sequence joins TRBV11-2 and TRBJ2-3; no clear D gene. The germline V and J ends were trimmed by 0 bases and 8 bases, with 9 bases remaining between them. This CDR3 region has 13 residues. Germline lookup yields CDR1 SGHAT and CDR2 FQNNGV.

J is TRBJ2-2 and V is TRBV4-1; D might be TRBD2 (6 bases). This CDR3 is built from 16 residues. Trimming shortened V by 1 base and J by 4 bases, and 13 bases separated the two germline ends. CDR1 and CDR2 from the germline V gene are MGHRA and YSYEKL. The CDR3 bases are TGCGCCAGCAGCCAAGTCCCGGGGGTCGGCACCGGGGAGCTGTTTTTT. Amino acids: CASSQVPGVGTGELFF.

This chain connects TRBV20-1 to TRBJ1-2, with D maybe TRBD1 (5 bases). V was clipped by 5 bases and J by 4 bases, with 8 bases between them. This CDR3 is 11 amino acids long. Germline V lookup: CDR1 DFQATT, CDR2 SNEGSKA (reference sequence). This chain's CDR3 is CSASGTYGYTF. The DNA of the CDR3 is TGCAGTGCTTCAGGGACCTATGGCTACACCTTC.

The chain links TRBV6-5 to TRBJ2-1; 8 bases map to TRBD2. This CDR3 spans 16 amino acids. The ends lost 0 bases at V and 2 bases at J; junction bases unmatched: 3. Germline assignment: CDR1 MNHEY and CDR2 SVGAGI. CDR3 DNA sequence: TGTGCCAGCAGTTACTCGGCGGGGGGCCCCTACAATGAGCAGTTCTTC. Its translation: CASSYSAGGPYNEQFF.

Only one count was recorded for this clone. The CDR3 is CASSPKEGTNEKLFF. For the CDR3, the DNA is TGTGCCAGCTCACCCAAGGAGGGCACTAATGAAAAACTGTTTTTT. V is TRBV18 and J is TRBJ1-4; D is unclear. The CDR3 contains 15 residues. Trimming stripped 3 bases from V and 2 bases from J, with 10 bases between. Germline CDR1 is KGHSH and CDR2 is LQKENI.

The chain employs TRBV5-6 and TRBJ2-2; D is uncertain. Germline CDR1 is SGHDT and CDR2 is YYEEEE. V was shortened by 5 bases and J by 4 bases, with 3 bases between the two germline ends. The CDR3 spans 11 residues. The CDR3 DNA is TGTGCCAGCAGAGGCACCGGGGAGCTGTTTTTT. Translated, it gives CASRGTGELFF.

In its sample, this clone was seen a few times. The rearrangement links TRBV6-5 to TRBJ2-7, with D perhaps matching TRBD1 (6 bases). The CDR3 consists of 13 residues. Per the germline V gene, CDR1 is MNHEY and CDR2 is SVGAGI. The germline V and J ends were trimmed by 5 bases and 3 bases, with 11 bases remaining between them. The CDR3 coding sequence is TGTGCCAGCAGTCATGGACAGAACTACGAGCAGTACTTC. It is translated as CASSHGQNYEQYF.

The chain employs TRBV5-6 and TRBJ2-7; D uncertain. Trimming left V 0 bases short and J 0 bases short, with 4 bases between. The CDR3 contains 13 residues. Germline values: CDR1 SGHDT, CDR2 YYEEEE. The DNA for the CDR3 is TGTGCCAGCAGCTTGGACCCCTCCTACGAGCAGTACTTC. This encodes CASSLDPSYEQYF. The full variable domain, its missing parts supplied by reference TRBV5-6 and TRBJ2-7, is DAGVTQSPTHLIKTRGQQVTLRCSPKSGHDTVSWYQQALGQGPQFIFQYYEEEERQRGNFPDRFSGHQFPNYSSELNVNALLLGDSALYLCASSLDPSYEQYFGPGTRLTVT.

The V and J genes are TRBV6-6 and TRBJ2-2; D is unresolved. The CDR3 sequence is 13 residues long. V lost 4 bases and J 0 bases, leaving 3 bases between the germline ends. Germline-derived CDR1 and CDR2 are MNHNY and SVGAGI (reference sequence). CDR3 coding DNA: TGTGCCAGCAGTTCGGCGAACACCGGGGAGCTGTTTTTT. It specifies CASSSANTGELFF.

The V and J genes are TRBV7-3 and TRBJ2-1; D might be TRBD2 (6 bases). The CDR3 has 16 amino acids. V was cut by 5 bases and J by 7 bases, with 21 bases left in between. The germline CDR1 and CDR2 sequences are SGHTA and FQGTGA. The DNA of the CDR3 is TGTGCCAGCAGCGGGAGCCACGGACTACCTAAGAATGAGCAGTTCTTC. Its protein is CASSGSHGLPKNEQFF.

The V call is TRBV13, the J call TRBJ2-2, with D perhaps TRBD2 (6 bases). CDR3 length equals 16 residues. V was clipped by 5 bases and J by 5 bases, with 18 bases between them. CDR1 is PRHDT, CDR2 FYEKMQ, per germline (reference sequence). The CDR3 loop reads CASSPATGERTGELFF. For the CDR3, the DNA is TGTGCCAGCAGCCCAGCGACGGGGGAGAGGACCGGGGAGCTGTTTTTT.

CDR3 nucleotides: TGCAGCGCGACAGGGTTCACTGAAGCTTTCTTT. Its translation is CSATGFTEAFF. The V gene is TRBV29-1, the J gene TRBJ1-1, with TRBD1 matching over 7 bases. Germline V gene data show CDR1 as SQVTM and CDR2 as ANQGSEA. Trimming removed 7 bases from V and 4 bases from J; junction bases left unmatched: 3. The CDR3 totals 11 residues.

The CDR3 spells CASSEQGRAEAFF. DNA for the CDR3: TGTGCCAGCAGCGAACAGGGTAGGGCTGAAGCTTTCTTT. The chain couples TRBV2 to TRBJ1-1; weak D call: TRBD1 (6 bases). This CDR3 is 13 amino acids long. Germline values: CDR1 SNHLY, CDR2 FYNNEI. The germline V and J ends were trimmed by 6 bases and 6 bases, with 14 bases remaining between them.

In nucleotides, the CDR3 is TGCGCCAGCAGCTCGCTGGACCGTGATGAGCAGTTCTTC. As protein: CASSSLDRDEQFF. The gene calls are TRBV5-1 and TRBJ2-1; D is unclear. V lost 3 bases, J lost 8 bases, and 12 bases lay in between. There are 13 residues in the CDR3. Per germline, CDR1 SGHRS and CDR2 YFSETQ.